This TCR beta chain was retrieved from a study of T cells in Graves' hyperthyroidism and ophthalmopathy. The study's findings and limits: Within blood appeared most thyroid clonotypes that had expanded above 0.001.

Graves' hyperthyroidism showing no ophthalmopathy progression within 18 months was considered stable. Those patients with uncontrolled infection, other autoimmune disease, pregnancy or lactation were excluded. Fresh peripheral blood, approximately 10 ml, yielded the PBMCs. V shed 8 bases and J shed 1 base, with 12 bases lying between them. This CDR3 comprises 13 residues. Per the germline V gene, CDR1 is SNHLY and CDR2 is FYNNEI. There were TCR beta CDR3 regions amplified from RNA transcripts. HTBI primers were the set used in a first-round RT-PCR of the TCR CDR3. In TCRdb, the multiplex PCR reads were re-called with MiXCR into one record per CDR3 protein. The table records 300,000 to 400,000 distinct CDR3 sequences, less than 15% of them present only once. About this clonotype: Its cognate antigen is unknown.

This sequence joins TRBV2 and TRBJ2-7, with D tentatively TRBD1 (5 bases). The sequenced sample was blood. The sequence was collected from a woman aged 18-30 years with Graves' hyperthyroidism. CDR3 bases: TGTGCCAGCTCCGCCAGACAGTCCTACGAGCAGTACTTC. Protein sequence: CASSARQSYEQYF. The complete variable domain, with remaining parts taken from reference TRBV2 and TRBJ2-7, reads EPEVTQTPSHQVTQMGQEVILRCVPISNHLYFYWYRQILGQKVEFLVSFYNNEISEKSEIFDDQFSVERPDGSNFTLKIRSTKLEDSAMYFCASSARQSYEQYFGPGTRLTVT.